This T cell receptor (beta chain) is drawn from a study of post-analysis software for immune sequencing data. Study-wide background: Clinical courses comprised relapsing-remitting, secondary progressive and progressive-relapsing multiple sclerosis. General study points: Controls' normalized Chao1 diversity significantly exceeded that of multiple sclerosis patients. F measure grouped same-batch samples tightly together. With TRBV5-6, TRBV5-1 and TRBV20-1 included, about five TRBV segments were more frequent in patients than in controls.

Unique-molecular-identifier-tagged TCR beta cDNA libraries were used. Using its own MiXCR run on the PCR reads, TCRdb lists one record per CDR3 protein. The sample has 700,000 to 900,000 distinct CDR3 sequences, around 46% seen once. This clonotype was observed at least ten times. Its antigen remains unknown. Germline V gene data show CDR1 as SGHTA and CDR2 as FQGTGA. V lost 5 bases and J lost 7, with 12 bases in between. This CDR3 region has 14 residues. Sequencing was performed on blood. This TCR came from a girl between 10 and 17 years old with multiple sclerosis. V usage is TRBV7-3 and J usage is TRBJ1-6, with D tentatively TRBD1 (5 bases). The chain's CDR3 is CASSQGRDNSPLHF. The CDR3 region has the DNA TGTGCCAGCAGCCAGGGACGAGACAATTCACCCCTCCACTTT.